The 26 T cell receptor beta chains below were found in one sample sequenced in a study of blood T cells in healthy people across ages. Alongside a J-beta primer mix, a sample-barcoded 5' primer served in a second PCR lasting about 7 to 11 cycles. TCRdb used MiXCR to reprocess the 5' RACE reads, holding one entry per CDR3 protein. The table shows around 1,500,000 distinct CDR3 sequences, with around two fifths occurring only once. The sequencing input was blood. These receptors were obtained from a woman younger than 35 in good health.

The DNA for the CDR3 is TGCAGCGGTCACGGGGCGGACGAGACCCAGTACTTC. It encodes CSGHGADETQYF. This chain uses TRBV29-1 with TRBJ2-5; either TRBD1 or TRBD2 may fit D (5 bases each). Germline V CDR1 and CDR2: SQVTM, ANQGSEA. With 7 bases removed from V and 5 bases from J, the gap between germline ends came to 14 bases. This CDR3 has 12 amino acids. The whole variable domain, filled in from reference TRBV29-1 and TRBJ2-5, reads SAVISQKPSRDICQRGTSLTIQCQVDSQVTMMFWYRQQPGQSLTLIATANQGSEATYESGFVIDKFPISRPNLTFSTLTVSNMSPEDSSIYLCSGHGADETQYFGPGTRLLVL.

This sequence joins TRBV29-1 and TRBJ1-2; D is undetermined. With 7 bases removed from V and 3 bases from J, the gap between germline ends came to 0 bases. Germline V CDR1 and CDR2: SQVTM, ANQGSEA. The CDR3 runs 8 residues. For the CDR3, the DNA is TGCAGCGACTATGGCTACACCTTC. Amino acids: CSDYGYTF.

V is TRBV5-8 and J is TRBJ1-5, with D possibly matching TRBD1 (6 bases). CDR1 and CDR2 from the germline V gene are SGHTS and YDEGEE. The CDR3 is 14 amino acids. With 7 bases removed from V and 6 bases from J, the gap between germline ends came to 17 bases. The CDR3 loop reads CASGTQGAGQPQHF. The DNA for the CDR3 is TGTGCCAGCGGGACACAGGGCGCGGGTCAGCCCCAGCATTTT.

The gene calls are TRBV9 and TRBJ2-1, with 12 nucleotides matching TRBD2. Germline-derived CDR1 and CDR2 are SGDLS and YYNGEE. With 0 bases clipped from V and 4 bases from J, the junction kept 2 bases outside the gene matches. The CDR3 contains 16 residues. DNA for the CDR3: TGTGCCAGCAGCGTAGCGACTAGCGGGAGATACAATGAGCAGTTCTTC. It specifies CASSVATSGRYNEQFF.

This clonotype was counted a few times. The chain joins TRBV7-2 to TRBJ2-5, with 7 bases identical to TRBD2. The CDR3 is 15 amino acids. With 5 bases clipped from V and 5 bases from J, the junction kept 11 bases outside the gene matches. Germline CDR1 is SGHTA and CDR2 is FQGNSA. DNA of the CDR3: TGTGCCAGCAGCCGATCGGTTTTGGGGGGGGAGACCCAGTACTTC. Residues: CASSRSVLGGETQYF.

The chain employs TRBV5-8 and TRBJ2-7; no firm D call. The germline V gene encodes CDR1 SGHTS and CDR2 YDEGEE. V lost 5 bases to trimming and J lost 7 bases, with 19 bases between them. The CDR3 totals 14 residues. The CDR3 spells CASSETGLPWEQYF. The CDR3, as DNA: TGTGCCAGCAGTGAAACGGGTCTCCCTTGGGAGCAGTACTTC. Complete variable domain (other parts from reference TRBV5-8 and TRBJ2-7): EAGVTQSPTHLIKTRGQQATLRCSPISGHTSVYWYQQALGLGLQFLLWYDEGEERNRGNFPPRFSGRQFPNYSSELNVNALELEDSALYLCASSETGLPWEQYFGPGTRLTVT.

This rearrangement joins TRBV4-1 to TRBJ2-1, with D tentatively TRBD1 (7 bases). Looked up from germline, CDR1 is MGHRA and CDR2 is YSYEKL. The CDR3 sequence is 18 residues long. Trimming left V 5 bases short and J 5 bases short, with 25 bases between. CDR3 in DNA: TGCGCCAGCAGCATAGGACAGGAGGGCGTCCAAGTTAACAATGAGCAGTTCTTC. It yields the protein CASSIGQEGVQVNNEQFF.

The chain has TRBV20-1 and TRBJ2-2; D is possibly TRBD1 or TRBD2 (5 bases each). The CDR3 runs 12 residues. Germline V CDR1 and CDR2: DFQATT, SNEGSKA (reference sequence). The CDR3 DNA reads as TGCAGCTGTACGAGGGGAACCGGGGAGCTGTTTTTT. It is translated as CSCTRGTGELFF.

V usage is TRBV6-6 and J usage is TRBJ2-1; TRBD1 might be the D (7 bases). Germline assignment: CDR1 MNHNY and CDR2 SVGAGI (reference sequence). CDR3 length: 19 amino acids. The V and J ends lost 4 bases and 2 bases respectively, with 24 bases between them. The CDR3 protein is CASSSADRPFERAYNEQFF. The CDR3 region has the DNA TGTGCCAGCAGTTCCGCGGACAGGCCGTTCGAGCGGGCCTACAATGAGCAGTTCTTC.

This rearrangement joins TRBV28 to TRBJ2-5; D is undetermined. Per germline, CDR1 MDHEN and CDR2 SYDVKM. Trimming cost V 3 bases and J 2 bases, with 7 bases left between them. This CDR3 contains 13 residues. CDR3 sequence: CASSFQYQETQYF. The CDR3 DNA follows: TGTGCCAGCAGTTTCCAGTATCAAGAGACCCAGTACTTC.

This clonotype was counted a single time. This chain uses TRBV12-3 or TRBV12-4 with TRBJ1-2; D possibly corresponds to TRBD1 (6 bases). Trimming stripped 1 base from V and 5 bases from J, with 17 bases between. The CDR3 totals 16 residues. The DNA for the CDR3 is TGTGCCAGCAGTTTAGGTCAACAGGGCTCGGGATATGGCTACACCTTC. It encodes CASSLGQQGSGYGYTF.

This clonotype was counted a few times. The chain's CDR3 is CASSLARTGNTGELFF. The CDR3 coding sequence is TGCGCCAGCAGCTTGGCGAGGACAGGAAACACCGGGGAGCTGTTTTTT. The rearrangement joins TRBV5-1 to TRBJ2-2; 7 bases line up with TRBD1. Germline assignment: CDR1 SGHRS and CDR2 YFSETQ. J gave up 2 bases and V 0 bases, and 4 bases lay outside the gene matches. This CDR3 is 16 amino acids long.

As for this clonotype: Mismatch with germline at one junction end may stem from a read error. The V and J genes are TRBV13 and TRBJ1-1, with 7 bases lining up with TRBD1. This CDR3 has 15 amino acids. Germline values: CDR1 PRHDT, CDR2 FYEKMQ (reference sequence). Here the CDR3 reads CVSSLGGRGVAEAFF. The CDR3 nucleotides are TGTGTCAGCAGCTTAGGCGGCAGGGGGGTCGCTGAAGCTTTCTTT.

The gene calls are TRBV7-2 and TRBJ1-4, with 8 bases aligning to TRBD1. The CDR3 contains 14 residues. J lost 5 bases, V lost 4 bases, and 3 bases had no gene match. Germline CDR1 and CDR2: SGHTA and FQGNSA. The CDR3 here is CASSSRQGNEKLFF. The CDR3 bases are TGTGCCAGCAGCTCGAGACAGGGGAATGAAAAACTGTTTTTT.

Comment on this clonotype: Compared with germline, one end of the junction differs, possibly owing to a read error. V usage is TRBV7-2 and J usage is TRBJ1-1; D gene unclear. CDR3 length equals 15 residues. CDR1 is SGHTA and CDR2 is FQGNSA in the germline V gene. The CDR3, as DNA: TGTGCCAGCAGCTTAGCGGTATTGGGGAACACTGAAACTTTCTTT. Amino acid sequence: CASSLAVLGNTETFF.

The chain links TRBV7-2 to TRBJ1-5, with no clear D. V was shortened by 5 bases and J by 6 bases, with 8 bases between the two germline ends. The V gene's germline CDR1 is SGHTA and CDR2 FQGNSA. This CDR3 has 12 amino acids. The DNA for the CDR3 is TGTGCCAGCAGCCCGGCGTCTCAGCCCCAGCATTTT. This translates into CASSPASQPQHF.

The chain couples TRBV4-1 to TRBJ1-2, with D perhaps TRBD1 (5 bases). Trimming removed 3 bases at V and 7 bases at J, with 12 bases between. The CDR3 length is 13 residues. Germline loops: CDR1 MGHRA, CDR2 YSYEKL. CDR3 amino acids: CASSHLQDGGYTF. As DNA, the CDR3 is TGCGCCAGCAGCCACCTACAGGACGGTGGCTACACCTTC.

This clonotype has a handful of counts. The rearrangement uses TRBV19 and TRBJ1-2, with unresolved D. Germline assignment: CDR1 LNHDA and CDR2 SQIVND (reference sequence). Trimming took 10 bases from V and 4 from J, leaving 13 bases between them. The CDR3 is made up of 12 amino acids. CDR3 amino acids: CATSRMSYGYTF. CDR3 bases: TGTGCCACCTCCAGGATGTCCTATGGCTACACCTTC.

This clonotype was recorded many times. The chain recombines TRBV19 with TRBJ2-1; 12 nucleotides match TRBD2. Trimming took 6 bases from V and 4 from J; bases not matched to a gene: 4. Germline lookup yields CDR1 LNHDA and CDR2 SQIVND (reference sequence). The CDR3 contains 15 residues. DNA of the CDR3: TGTGCCAGTAGGCGGACTAGCGGGGCTTACAATGAGCAGTTCTTC. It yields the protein CASRRTSGAYNEQFF.

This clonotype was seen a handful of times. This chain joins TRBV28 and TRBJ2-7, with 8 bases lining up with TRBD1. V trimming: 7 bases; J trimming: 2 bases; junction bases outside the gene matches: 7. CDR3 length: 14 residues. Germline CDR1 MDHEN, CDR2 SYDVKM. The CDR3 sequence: CASTTGGSTYEQYF. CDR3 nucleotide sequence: TGTGCCAGCACCACAGGGGGGAGCACCTACGAGCAGTACTTC.

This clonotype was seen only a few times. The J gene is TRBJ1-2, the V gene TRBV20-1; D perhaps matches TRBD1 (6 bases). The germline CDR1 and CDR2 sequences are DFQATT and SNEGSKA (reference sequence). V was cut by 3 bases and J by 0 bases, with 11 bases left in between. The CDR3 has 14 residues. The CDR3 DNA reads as TGCAGTGCTAGTGAGGGGGTGTCTAACTATGGCTACACCTTC. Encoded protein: CSASEGVSNYGYTF.

The DNA for the CDR3 is TGTGCCAGCAGTCAACCCTCAGCCGGACGGACCGAAGCTTTCTTT. Translating it yields CASSQPSAGRTEAFF. The chain couples TRBV12-3 or TRBV12-4 to TRBJ1-1; D uncertain. Trimming cost V 5 bases and J 8 bases, with 21 bases left between them. CDR3 length: 15 residues.

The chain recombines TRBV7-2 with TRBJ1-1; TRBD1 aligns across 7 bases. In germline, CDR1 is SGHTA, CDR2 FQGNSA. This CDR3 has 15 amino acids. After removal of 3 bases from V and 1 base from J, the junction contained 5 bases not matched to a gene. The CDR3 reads CASSLTGIGNTEAFF. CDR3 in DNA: TGTGCCAGCAGCTTGACAGGGATAGGGAACACTGAAGCTTTCTTT. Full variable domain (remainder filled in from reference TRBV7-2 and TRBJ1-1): GAGVSQSPSNKVTEKGKDVELRCDPISGHTALYWYRQSLGQGLEFLIYFQGNSAPDKSGLPSDRFSAERTGGSVSTLTIQRTQQEDSAVYLCASSLTGIGNTEAFFGQGTRLTVV.

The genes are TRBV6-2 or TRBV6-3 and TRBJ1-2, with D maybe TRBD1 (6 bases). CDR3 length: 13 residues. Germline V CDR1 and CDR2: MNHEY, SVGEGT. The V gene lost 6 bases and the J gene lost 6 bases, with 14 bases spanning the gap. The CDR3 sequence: CASRPTGRDGYTF. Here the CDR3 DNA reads TGTGCCAGCAGACCAACAGGGAGGGATGGCTACACCTTC.

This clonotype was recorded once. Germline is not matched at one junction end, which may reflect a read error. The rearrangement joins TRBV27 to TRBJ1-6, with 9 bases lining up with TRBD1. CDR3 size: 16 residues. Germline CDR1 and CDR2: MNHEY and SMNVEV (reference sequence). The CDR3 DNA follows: TGTGCCAGCAGTACATACCTACGGGACAGGGAGTCACTCCTCCACTTT. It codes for CASSTYLRDRESLLHF.

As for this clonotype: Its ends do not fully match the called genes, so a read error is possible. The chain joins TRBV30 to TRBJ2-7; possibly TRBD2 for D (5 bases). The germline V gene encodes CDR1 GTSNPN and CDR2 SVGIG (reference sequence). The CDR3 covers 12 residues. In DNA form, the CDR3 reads TGTGCCGGGAGTCCCAGGACCTACGAGCAGTACTTC. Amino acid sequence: CAGSPRTYEQYF.